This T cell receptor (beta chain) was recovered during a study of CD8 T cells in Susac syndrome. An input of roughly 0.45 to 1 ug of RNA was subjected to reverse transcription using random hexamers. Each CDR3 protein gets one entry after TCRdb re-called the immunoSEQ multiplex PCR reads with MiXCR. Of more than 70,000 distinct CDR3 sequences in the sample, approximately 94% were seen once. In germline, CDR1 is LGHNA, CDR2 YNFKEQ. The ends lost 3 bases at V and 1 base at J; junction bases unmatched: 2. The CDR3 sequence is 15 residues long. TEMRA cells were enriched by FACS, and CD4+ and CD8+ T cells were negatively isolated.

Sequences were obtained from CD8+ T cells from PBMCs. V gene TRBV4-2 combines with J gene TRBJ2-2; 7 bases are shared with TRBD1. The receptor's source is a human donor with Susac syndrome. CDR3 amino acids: CASSQRTGNTGELFF. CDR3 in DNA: TGTGCCAGCAGCCAGAGGACAGGGAACACCGGGGAGCTGTTTTTT.